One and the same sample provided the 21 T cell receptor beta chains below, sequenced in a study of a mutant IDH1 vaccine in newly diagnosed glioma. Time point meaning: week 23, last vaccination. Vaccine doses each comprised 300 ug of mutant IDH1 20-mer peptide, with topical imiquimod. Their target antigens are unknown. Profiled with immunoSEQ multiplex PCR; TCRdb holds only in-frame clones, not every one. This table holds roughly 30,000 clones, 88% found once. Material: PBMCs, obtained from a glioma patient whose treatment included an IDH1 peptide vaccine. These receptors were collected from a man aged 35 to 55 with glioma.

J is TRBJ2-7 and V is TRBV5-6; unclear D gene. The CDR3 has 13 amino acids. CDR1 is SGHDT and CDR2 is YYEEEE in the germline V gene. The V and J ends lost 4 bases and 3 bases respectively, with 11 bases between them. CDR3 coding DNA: TGTGCCAGCAGCCCTGGACGGAACTACGAGCAGTACGTC. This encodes CASSPGRNYEQYV.

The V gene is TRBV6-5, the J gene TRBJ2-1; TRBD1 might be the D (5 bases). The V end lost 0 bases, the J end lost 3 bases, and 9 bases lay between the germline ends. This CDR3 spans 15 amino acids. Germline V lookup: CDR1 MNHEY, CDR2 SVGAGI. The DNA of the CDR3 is TGTGCCAGCAGTTACTCGGCAGGGCTCTACAATGAGCAGTTCTTC. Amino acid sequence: CASSYSAGLYNEQFF.

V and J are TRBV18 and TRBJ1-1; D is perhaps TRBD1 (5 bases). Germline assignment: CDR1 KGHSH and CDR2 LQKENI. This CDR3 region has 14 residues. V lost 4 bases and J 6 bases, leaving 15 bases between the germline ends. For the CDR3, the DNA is TGTGCCAGCTCACAAAATCAGGGTGGGGCTGAAGCTTTCTTT. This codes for CASSQNQGGAEAFF.

The CDR3 loop reads CASSLLQVNTEAFF. The CDR3 DNA is TGTGCCAGCAGCTTATTACAGGTCAACACTGAAGCTTTCTTT. V gene TRBV5-5 combines with J gene TRBJ1-1; D is possibly TRBD1 (5 bases). V shed 2 bases and J shed 2 bases, with 10 bases lying between them. Germline-derived CDR1 and CDR2 are SGHKS and YYEKEE (reference sequence). This CDR3 has 14 residues.

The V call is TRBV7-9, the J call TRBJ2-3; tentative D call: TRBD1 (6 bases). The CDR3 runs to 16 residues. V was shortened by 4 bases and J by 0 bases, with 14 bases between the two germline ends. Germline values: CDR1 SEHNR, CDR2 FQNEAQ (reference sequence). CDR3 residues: CASSSNRAASTDTQYF. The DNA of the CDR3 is TGTGCCAGCAGCTCCAACAGGGCCGCTAGCACAGATACGCAGTATTTT.

Here the CDR3 reads CASSLSGHHYYGYTF. The CDR3 region has the DNA TGCGCCAGCAGCCTTTCGGGACACCACTACTATGGCTACACCTTC. The chain uses TRBV5-1 and TRBJ1-2; the D gene is possibly TRBD1 (6 bases). The V and J ends lost 4 bases and 3 bases respectively, with 16 bases between them. CDR3 length: 15 residues. Germline CDR1 reads SGHRS; CDR2 reads YFSETQ. Supplemented by reference TRBV5-1 and TRBJ1-2, the full variable domain reads KAGVTQTPRYLIKTRGQQVTLSCSPISGHRSVSWYQQTPGQGLQFLFEYFSETQRNKGNFPGRFSGRQFSNSRSEMNVSTLELGDSALYLCASSLSGHHYYGYTFGSGTRLTVV.

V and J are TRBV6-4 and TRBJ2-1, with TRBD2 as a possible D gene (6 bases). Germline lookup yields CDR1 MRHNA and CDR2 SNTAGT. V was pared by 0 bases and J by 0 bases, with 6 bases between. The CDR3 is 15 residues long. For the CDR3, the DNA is TGTGCCAGCAGTGACTCTAGCGGCTCCTACAATGAGCAGTTCTTC. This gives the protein CASSDSSGSYNEQFF.

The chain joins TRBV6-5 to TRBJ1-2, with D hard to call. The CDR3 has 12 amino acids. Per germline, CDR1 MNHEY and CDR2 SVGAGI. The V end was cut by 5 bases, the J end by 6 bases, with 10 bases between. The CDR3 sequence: CASSRGGHGYTF. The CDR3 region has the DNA TGTGCCAGCAGTCGGGGTGGTCATGGCTACACCTTC.

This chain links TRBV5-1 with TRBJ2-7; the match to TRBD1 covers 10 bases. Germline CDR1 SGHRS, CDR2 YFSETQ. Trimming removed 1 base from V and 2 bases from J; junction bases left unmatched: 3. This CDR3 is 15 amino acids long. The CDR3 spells CASSLWTGGTYEQYF. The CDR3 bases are TGCGCCAGCAGCTTGTGGACAGGGGGGACCTACGAGCAGTACTTC.

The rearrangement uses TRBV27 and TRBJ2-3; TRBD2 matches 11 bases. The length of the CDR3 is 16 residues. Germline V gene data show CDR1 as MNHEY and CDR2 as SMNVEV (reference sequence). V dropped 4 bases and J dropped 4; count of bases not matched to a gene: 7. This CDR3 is CASSSRLAGFADTQYF. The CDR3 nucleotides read TGTGCCAGCAGTTCCCGACTAGCGGGATTTGCAGATACGCAGTATTTT.

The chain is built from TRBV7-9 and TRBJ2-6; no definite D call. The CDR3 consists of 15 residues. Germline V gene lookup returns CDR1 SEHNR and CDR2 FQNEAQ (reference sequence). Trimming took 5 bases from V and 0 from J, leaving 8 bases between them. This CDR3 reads CASSPWGSGANVLTF. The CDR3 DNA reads TGTGCCAGCAGCCCTTGGGGCTCTGGGGCCAACGTCCTGACTTTC.

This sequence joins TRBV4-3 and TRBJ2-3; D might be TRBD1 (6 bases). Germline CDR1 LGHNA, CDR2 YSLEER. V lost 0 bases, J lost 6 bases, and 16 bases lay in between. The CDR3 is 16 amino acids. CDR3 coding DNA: TGCGCCAGCAGCCAAGATTCGGACAGATCTAAGGATACGCAGTATTTT. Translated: CASSQDSDRSKDTQYF.

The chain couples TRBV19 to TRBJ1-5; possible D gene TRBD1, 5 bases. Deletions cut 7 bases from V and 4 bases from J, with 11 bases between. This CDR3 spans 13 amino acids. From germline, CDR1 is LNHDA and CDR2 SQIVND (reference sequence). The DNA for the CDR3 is TGTGCCAGTATAAGGGGCTGGAATCAGCCCCAGCATTTT. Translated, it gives CASIRGWNQPQHF.

CDR3 residues: CASSLATAGVDTGELFF. CDR3 coding DNA: TGTGCCAGCAGCTTGGCCACGGCAGGGGTGGACACCGGGGAGCTGTTTTTT. The chain carries TRBV5-6 and TRBJ2-2, with D perhaps matching TRBD1 (6 bases). Trimming cost V 0 bases and J 3 bases, with 15 bases left between them. Per the germline V gene, CDR1 is SGHDT and CDR2 is YYEEEE. The CDR3 has 17 amino acids.

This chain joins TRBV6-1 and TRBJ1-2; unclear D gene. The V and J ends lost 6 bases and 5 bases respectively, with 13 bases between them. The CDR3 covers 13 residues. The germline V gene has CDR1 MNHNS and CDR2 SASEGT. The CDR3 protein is CASRPIGTYGYTF. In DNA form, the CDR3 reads TGTGCCAGCAGGCCCATCGGCACTTATGGCTACACCTTC.

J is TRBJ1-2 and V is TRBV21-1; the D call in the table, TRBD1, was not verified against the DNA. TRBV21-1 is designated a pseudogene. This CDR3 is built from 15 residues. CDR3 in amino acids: CASSKSNDSSYGYTF. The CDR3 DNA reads TGTGCCAGCAGCAAATCTAACGACAGTAGCTATGGCTACACCTTC.

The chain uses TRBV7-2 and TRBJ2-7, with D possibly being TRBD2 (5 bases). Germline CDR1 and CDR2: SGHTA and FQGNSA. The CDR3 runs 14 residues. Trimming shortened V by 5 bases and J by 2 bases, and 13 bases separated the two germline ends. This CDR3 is CASSPRGLTYEQYF. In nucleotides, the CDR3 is TGTGCCAGCAGCCCCCGAGGGTTAACCTACGAGCAGTACTTC.

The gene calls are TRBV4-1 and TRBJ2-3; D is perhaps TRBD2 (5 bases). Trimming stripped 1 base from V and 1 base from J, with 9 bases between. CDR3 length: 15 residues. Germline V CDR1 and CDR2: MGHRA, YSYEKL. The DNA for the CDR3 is TGCGCCAGCAGCCAAGGAGCGGACCGCACAGATACGCAGTATTTT. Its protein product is CASSQGADRTDTQYF.

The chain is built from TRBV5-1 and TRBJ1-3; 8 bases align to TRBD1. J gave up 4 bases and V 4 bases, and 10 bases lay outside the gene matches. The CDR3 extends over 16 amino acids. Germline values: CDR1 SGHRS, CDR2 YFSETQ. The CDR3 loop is CASSDPGQGVGNTIYF. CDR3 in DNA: TGCGCCAGCAGCGACCCCGGACAGGGAGTAGGAAACACCATATATTTT.

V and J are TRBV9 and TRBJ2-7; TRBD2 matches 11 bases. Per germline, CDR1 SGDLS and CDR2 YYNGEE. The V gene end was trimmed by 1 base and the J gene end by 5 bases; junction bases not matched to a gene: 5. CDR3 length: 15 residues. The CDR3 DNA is TGTGCCAGCAGCGTAAGACTAGCGGGACTCGACGAGCAGTACTTC. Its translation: CASSVRLAGLDEQYF.

The CDR3 spells CASSLGTGRQETQYF. The CDR3, as DNA: TGCGCCAGCAGCTTGGGGACAGGGAGGCAAGAGACCCAGTACTTC. The chain joins TRBV5-1 to TRBJ2-5, with TRBD1 matching 8 bases. After removal of 0 bases from V and 2 bases from J, the junction contained 3 bases not matched to a gene. This CDR3 is 15 amino acids long. Germline assignment: CDR1 SGHRS and CDR2 YFSETQ. The variable domain in full, with the rest retrieved from reference TRBV5-1 and TRBJ2-5, is KAGVTQTPRYLIKTRGQQVTLSCSPISGHRSVSWYQQTPGQGLQFLFEYFSETQRNKGNFPGRFSGRQFSNSRSEMNVSTLELGDSALYLCASSLGTGRQETQYFGPGTRLLVL.